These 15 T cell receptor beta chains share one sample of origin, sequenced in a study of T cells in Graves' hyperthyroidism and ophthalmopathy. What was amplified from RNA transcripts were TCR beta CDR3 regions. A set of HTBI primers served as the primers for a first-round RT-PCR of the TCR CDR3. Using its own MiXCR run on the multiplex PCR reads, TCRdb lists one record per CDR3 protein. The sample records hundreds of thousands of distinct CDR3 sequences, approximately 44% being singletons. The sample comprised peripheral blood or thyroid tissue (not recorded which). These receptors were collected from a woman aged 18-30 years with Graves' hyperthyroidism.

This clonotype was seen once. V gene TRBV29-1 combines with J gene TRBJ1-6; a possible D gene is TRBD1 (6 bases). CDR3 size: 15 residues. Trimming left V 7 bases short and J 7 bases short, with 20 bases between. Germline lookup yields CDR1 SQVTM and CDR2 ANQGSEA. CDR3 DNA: TGCAGCGCACTTACAGGGACCCAAGAAAATTCACCCCTCCACTTT. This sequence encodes CSALTGTQENSPLHF. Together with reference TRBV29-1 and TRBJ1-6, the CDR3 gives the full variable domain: SAVISQKPSRDICQRGTSLTIQCQVDSQVTMMFWYRQQPGQSLTLIATANQGSEATYESGFVIDKFPISRPNLTFSTLTVSNMSPEDSSIYLCSALTGTQENSPLHFGNGTRLTVT.

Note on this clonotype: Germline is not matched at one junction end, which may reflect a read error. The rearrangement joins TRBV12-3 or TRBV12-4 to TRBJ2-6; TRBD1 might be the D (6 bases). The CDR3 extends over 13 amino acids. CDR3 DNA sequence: TGTGCCAGCAGTTTCCCAGGGGCCTACGTCCTGACTTTC. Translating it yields CASSFPGAYVLTF.

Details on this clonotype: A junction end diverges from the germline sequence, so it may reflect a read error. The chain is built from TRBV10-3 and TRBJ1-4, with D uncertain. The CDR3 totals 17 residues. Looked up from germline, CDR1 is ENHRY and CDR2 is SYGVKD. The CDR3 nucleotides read TGTGCCAGCAGTGATCCCCAGCGGGGAACCGGTGGAGAAAAACTGTTTTTT. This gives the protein CASSDPQRGTGGEKLFF.

The CDR3 sequence: CSAWKGGGNQPQHF. CDR3 sequence (DNA): TGCAGTGCCTGGAAGGGGGGTGGCAATCAGCCCCAGCATTTT. The rearrangement links TRBV20-1 to TRBJ1-5, with a possible D match to TRBD1 (6 bases). The CDR3 runs to 14 residues. V lost 6 bases and J lost 2, with 14 bases in between. The germline CDR1 and CDR2 sequences are DFQATT and SNEGSKA (reference sequence).

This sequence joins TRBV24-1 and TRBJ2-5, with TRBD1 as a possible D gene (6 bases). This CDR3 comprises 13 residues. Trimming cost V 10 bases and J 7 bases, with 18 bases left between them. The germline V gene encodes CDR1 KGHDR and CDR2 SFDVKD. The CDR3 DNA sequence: TGTGCCACTTCGGACCTCCAAGGGGGGACCCAGTACTTC. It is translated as CATSDLQGGTQYF.

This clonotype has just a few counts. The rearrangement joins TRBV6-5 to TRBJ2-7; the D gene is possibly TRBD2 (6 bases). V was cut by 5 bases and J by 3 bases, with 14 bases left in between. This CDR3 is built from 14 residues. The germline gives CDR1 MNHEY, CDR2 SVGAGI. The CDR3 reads CASSPAGWDYEQYF. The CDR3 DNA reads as TGTGCCAGCAGTCCGGCGGGGTGGGACTACGAGCAGTACTTC.

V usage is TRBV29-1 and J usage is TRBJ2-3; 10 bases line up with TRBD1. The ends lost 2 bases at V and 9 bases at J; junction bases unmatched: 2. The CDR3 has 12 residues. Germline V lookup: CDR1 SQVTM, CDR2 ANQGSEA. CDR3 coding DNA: TGCAGCGTTGAACCGGGACAGGGGACGCAGTATTTT. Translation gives CSVEPGQGTQYF.

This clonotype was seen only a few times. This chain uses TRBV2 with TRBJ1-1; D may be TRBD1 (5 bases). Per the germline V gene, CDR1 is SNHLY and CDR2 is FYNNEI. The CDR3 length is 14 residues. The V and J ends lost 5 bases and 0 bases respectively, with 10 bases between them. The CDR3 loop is CASSFDRMNTEAFF. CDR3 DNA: TGTGCCAGCAGTTTCGACAGAATGAACACTGAAGCTTTCTTT.

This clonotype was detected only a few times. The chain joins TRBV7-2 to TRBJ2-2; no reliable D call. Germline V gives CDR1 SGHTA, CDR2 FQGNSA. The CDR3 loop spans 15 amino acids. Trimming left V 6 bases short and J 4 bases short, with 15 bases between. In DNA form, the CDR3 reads TGTGCCAGCAGGGGCCACTACCGAGGCACCGGGGAGCTGTTTTTT. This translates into CASRGHYRGTGELFF.

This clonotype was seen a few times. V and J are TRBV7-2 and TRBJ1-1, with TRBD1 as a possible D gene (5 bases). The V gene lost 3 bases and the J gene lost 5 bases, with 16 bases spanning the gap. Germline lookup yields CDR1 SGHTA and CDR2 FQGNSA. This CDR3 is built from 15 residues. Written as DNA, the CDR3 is TGTGCCAGCAGCTTGGGGGGTCTTTCGTCGACTGAAGCTTTCTTT. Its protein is CASSLGGLSSTEAFF.

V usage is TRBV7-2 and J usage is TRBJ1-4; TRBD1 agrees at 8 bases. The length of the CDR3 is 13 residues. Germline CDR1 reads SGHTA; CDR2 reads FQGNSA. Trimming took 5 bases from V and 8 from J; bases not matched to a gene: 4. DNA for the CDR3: TGTGCCAGCAGCAAACAGGGGGTAGAAAAACTGTTTTTT. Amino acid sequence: CASSKQGVEKLFF.

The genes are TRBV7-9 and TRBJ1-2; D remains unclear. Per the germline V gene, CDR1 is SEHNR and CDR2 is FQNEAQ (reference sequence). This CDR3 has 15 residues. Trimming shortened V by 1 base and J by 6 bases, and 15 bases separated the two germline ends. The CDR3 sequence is CASSLVGGESHGYTF. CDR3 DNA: TGTGCCAGCAGCTTAGTTGGCGGGGAGTCCCATGGCTACACCTTC.

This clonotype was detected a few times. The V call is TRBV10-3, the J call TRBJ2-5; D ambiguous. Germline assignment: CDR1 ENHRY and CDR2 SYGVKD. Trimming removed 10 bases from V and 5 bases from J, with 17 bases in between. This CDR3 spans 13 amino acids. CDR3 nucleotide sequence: TGTGCCAGCAATCCCAACCCCAGGGAGACCCAGTACTTC. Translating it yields CASNPNPRETQYF.

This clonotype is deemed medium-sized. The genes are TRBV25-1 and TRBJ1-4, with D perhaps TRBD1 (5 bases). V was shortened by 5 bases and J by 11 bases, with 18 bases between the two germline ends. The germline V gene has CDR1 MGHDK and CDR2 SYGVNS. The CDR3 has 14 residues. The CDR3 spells CASSNSRTSSKLFF. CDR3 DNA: TGTGCCAGCAGTAACTCGAGGACAAGTTCGAAACTGTTTTTT.

CDR3 region: CATSEVASGYTGELFF. CDR3 nucleotides: TGTGCCACCAGTGAAGTGGCTAGCGGATACACCGGGGAGCTGTTTTTT. J is TRBJ2-2 and V is TRBV24-1; 7 positions agree with TRBD2. This CDR3 comprises 16 residues. V lost 4 bases and J lost 3; bases outside the gene matches: 7. Germline CDR1 reads KGHDR; CDR2 reads SFDVKD.